What follows are 20 T cell receptor beta chains derived from one specimen sequenced in a study of early T cells in non-severe SARS-CoV-2 infection. TCRdb called the 5' RACE reads again in MiXCR, with one record for every CDR3 protein. The sample lists 28,000 or so distinct CDR3 sequences, under 5% occurring once. Material: whole blood. All receptors derive from an adult who was a healthcare worker with PCR-confirmed SARS-CoV-2 infection or an uninfected control (not recorded which).

This clonotype showed up just a few times. V is TRBV29-1 and J is TRBJ2-3; no reliable D call. Germline CDR1 and CDR2: SQVTM and ANQGSEA. This CDR3 is 11 amino acids long. V lost 8 bases and J lost 6, with 12 bases in between. In DNA form, the CDR3 reads TGCAGCCTACGCCTAGGGGATACGCAGTATTTT. Translated, it gives CSLRLGDTQYF.

A few counts support this clonotype. The chain uses TRBV21-1 and TRBJ2-7. TRBV21-1 is a listed pseudogene. This CDR3 spans 15 amino acids. The DNA of the CDR3 is TGTGCCAGCAGCAGGAGATACCTTATATCGCACGAGCAGTACTTC. It encodes CASSRRYLISHEQYF.

This clonotype occurred many times. The chain couples TRBV9 to TRBJ2-5; 8 bases agree with TRBD1. The CDR3 sequence is 14 residues long. From germline, CDR1 is SGDLS and CDR2 YYNGEE. Trimming removed 4 bases from V and 3 bases from J; junction bases left unmatched: 5. Here the CDR3 reads CASSLGQGKETQYF. CDR3 DNA: TGTGCCAGCAGCCTTGGACAGGGCAAAGAGACCCAGTACTTC.

The table lists this clonotype with a few counts. The rearrangement uses TRBV7-2 and TRBJ2-7, with TRBD1 matching 7 bases. Trimming cost V 2 bases and J 0 bases; bases outside gene matches: 4. CDR3 length: 15 amino acids. The germline V gene has CDR1 SGHTA and CDR2 FQGNSA. CDR3 sequence (DNA): TGTGCCAGCAGCTTATTAGACAGGGCCTCCTACGAGCAGTACTTC. Its protein product is CASSLLDRASYEQYF. Supplemented by reference TRBV7-2 and TRBJ2-7, the full variable domain reads GAGVSQSPSNKVTEKGKDVELRCDPISGHTALYWYRQSLGQGLEFLIYFQGNSAPDKSGLPSDRFSAERTGGSVSTLTIQRTQQEDSAVYLCASSLLDRASYEQYFGPGTRLTVT.

This clonotype was recorded at least ten times. The chain joins TRBV18 to TRBJ2-1, with a possible D match to TRBD1 (6 bases). This CDR3 is 15 amino acids long. Trimming removed 2 bases from V and 7 bases from J, with 15 bases in between. Germline V lookup: CDR1 KGHSH, CDR2 LQKENI. The CDR3 loop is CASSPRWDTGNEQFF. CDR3 coding DNA: TGTGCCAGCTCACCAAGATGGGACACCGGGAATGAGCAGTTCTTC.

This clonotype came up many times. This sequence joins TRBV7-2 and TRBJ1-2; D not certain. The germline V and J ends were trimmed by 1 base and 5 bases, with 11 bases remaining between them. The CDR3 runs to 14 residues. The germline gives CDR1 SGHTA, CDR2 FQGNSA. CDR3 coding DNA: TGTGCCAGCAGCTTAGAGGGAGGAGGGTATGGCTACACCTTC. As protein: CASSLEGGGYGYTF.

The chain couples TRBV7-8 to TRBJ2-2, with unresolved D. This CDR3 region has 10 residues. The V gene's germline CDR1 is SGHVS and CDR2 FQNEAQ. V shed 9 bases and J shed 4 bases, with 3 bases lying between them. CDR3 sequence reads: CASSTGELFF. Here the CDR3 DNA reads TGTGCCAGTAGCACCGGGGAGCTGTTTTTT. The whole variable domain, remainder taken from reference TRBV7-8 and TRBJ2-2, is GAGVSQSPRYKVAKRGQDVALRCDPISGHVSLFWYQQALGQGPEFLTYFQNEAQLDKSGLPSDRFFAERPEGSVSTLKIQRTQQEDSAVYLCASSTGELFFGEGSRLTVL.

This clonotype was recorded at least ten times. The chain couples TRBV12-3 or TRBV12-4 to TRBJ2-2; 12 positions match TRBD2. The CDR3 runs 14 residues. Trimming at V came to 7 bases and at J to 6 bases, leaving 3 bases not matched to a gene. CDR3 nucleotide sequence: TGTGCCAGCAAGCTAGCGGGAGGGGCCGGGGAGCTGTTTTTT. Encoded protein: CASKLAGGAGELFF.

This clonotype was observed at least ten times. The chain recombines TRBV19 with TRBJ2-1; 12 nucleotides line up with TRBD2. The CDR3 is 15 amino acids. V lost 8 bases and J lost 5; bases outside the gene matches: 7. Looked up from germline, CDR1 is LNHDA and CDR2 is SQIVND (reference sequence). The CDR3 spells CASLSGTSGHNEQFF. The CDR3 coding sequence is TGTGCCAGTCTGTCTGGGACTAGCGGGCACAATGAGCAGTTCTTC.

This clonotype was seen repeatedly, ten times or more. This sequence joins TRBV30 and TRBJ2-3; 7 positions agree with TRBD2. The CDR3 consists of 15 residues. The V and J ends lost 3 bases and 1 base, in that order; junction bases with no gene match: 7. CDR1 is GTSNPN, CDR2 SVGIG, per germline (reference sequence). CDR3 sequence reads: CAWSRRGGRTDTQYF. The CDR3 bases are TGTGCCTGGAGCCGGCGCGGGGGACGCACAGATACGCAGTATTTT.

The V call is TRBV27, the J call TRBJ2-1, with D possibly being TRBD1 or TRBD2 (5 bases each). The germline CDR1 and CDR2 sequences are MNHEY and SMNVEV (reference sequence). Trimming removed 6 bases from V and 2 bases from J, with 20 bases in between. This CDR3 is 17 amino acids long. The CDR3 DNA is TGTGCCAGCAGGGACCCCTTAGGAAGGGGACCCTACAATGAGCAGTTCTTC. Residues: CASRDPLGRGPYNEQFF.

This clonotype occurred many times. The chain has TRBV19 and TRBJ2-7, with 8 bases lining up with TRBD1. Germline CDR1 and CDR2: LNHDA and SQIVND (reference sequence). This CDR3 has 14 residues. Unmatched junction bases numbered 5, after V lost 4 bases and J lost 3 bases. The CDR3 loop is CASSTRDRHYEQYF. CDR3 in DNA: TGTGCCAGTAGTACCCGGGACAGGCACTACGAGCAGTACTTC.

This clonotype was seen ten or more times. V gene TRBV6-5 combines with J gene TRBJ2-7, with 8 bases matching TRBD2. CDR1 MNHEY and CDR2 SVGAGI come from the germline V gene. The CDR3 has 14 amino acids. Trimming removed 5 bases from V and 0 bases from J; junction bases left unmatched: 3. CDR3 nucleotides: TGTGCCAGCAGTATGAGCGGGAGCTCCTACGAGCAGTACTTC. Protein product: CASSMSGSSYEQYF.

In this sample, this clonotype turned up many times. This chain links TRBV27 with TRBJ2-7; TRBD2 might be the D (6 bases). CDR1 is MNHEY and CDR2 is SMNVEV in the germline V gene (reference sequence). Trimming stripped 8 bases from V and 5 bases from J, with 16 bases between. This CDR3 is built from 13 residues. CDR3 DNA: TGTGCCAGCTCGGGCGGGGCCCCAAACGAGCAGTACTTC. Encoded protein: CASSGGAPNEQYF.

This clonotype showed up many times. The chain is built from TRBV29-1 and TRBJ2-1; 8 nucleotides match TRBD2. The trim removed 4 bases at V and 5 bases at J, leaving 7 bases unmatched. The CDR3 length is 14 residues. Looked up from germline, CDR1 is SQVTM and CDR2 is ANQGSEA. The CDR3 region has the DNA TGCAGCGTTGCTTTGCGGGAGGTCCACAATGAGCAGTTCTTC. Protein: CSVALREVHNEQFF.

This clonotype was counted ten times or more. The chain employs TRBV29-1 and TRBJ2-2; 14 positions match TRBD2. V shed 6 bases, J shed 8 bases, and the junction held 5 bases outside the gene matches. This CDR3 spans 14 amino acids. Germline V lookup: CDR1 SQVTM, CDR2 ANQGSEA. As DNA, the CDR3 is TGCAGCGTCTTGAGACTAGCGGGAGGGGGGGAGCTGTTTTTT. This sequence encodes CSVLRLAGGGELFF.

This clonotype was seen many times. This chain connects TRBV7-2 to TRBJ2-1; possibly TRBD2 for D (6 bases). Germline V gene lookup returns CDR1 SGHTA and CDR2 FQGNSA. Trimming shortened V by 6 bases and J by 4 bases, and 16 bases separated the two germline ends. This CDR3 has 15 residues. The DNA of the CDR3 is TGTGCCAGCAGTCCCAGAGGAAGCGGGTACAATGAGCAGTTCTTC. This translates into CASSPRGSGYNEQFF. The variable domain in full, completed from reference TRBV7-2 and TRBJ2-1, reads GAGVSQSPSNKVTEKGKDVELRCDPISGHTALYWYRQSLGQGLEFLIYFQGNSAPDKSGLPSDRFSAERTGGSVSTLTIQRTQQEDSAVYLCASSPRGSGYNEQFFGPGTRLTVL.

At least ten counts were recorded for this clonotype. The genes are TRBV3-1 and TRBJ2-5; the D gene is possibly TRBD2 (6 bases). This CDR3 is built from 15 residues. Germline V gives CDR1 LGHDT, CDR2 YNNKEL (reference sequence). With 0 bases removed from V and 5 bases from J, the gap between germline ends came to 13 bases. DNA of the CDR3: TGTGCCAGCAGCCAAGATCGCAGAAGCGGGGAGACCCAGTACTTC. Its protein is CASSQDRRSGETQYF.

Many counts were recorded for this clonotype. The chain employs TRBV7-3 and TRBJ2-2; D gene uncertain. CDR1 is SGHTA, CDR2 FQGTGA, per germline. V lost 0 bases, J lost 8 bases, and 10 bases lay in between. CDR3 size: 14 residues. The CDR3 DNA reads as TGTGCCAGCAGCTTAACCTCCCTGGGGGGGGAGCTGTTTTTT. Its protein is CASSLTSLGGELFF.

This clonotype was recorded many times. This chain uses TRBV19 with TRBJ2-4; 7 bases map to TRBD1. The CDR3 is 17 residues long. Germline V lookup: CDR1 LNHDA, CDR2 SQIVND (reference sequence). The V segment lost 7 bases and the J segment 1 base; nucleotides outside the gene matches: 13. The CDR3, as DNA: TGTGCCAGTATGTCGACTTGGGACAGCAGGGCCAAAAACATTCAGTACTTC. Protein product: CASMSTWDSRAKNIQYF.